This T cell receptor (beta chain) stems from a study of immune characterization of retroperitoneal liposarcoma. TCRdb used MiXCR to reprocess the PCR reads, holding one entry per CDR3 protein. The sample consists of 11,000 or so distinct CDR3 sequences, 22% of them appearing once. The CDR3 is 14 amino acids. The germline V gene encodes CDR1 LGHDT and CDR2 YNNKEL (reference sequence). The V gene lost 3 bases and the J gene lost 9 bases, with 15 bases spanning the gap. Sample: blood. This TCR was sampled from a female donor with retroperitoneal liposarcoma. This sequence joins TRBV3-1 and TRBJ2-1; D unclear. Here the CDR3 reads CASSHRPERGEQFF. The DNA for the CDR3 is TGTGCCAGCAGCCACAGACCGGAGCGAGGTGAGCAGTTCTTC.